These T cell receptor beta chains were read from a single sample in a study of T cell repertoires in cytomegalovirus infection. These receptors lack a known antigen. In TCRdb, the reads were re-called with MiXCR into one record per CDR3 protein. The sample gives 570,000 or so distinct CDR3 sequences, over 35% of which show up once; 40% to 60% is in the top ten. The material sequenced was cultured PBMCs, taken from culture after CMV antigen stimulation. These receptor sequences come from a human donor in good health (CMV status not recorded). Some clones in this sample may be carry-over from other donors' samples. Both conserved end residues are part of each CDR3. D genes are given only for firm matches. Clone size is stated in some rows and not others, as once, few, many or a class when expanded.

V gene	D gene	CDR3 length	J gene	clone size	CDR3 DNA	CDR3 protein
TRBV29-1	-	13	TRBJ1-3	-	TGCAGCGTTGACGTAAGAAATGGAAACACCATATATTTT	CSVDVRNGNTIYF
TRBV20-1	-	14	TRBJ2-3	-	TGCAGTGCTATAGTTTCGGCGGGATCAGATACGCAGTATTTT	CSAIVSAGSDTQYF
TRBV19	-	17	TRBJ1-5	-	TGTGCCAGTAGTGCACTATCGACAGTGGGTATCAATCAGCCCCAGCATTTT	CASSALSTVGINQPQHF
TRBV2	TRBD1	14	TRBJ2-7	few	TGTGCCAGCAGAGCCGGGACAGGGTTTAGCGAGCAGTACTTC	CASRAGTGFSEQYF
TRBV2	-	13	TRBJ2-2	-	TGTGCCAGCCTAGAACAGGGTGACGGGGAGCTGTTTTTT	CASLEQGDGELFF
TRBV6-1	TRBD2	15	TRBJ2-5	-	TGTGCCAGCAGTGAAGGGGCGGGGGGTTTGGAGACCCAGTACTTC	CASSEGAGGLETQYF
TRBV9	-	14	TRBJ1-3	few	TGTGCCAGCAGCGTAGGGACCTCTGGAAACACCATATATTTT	CASSVGTSGNTIYF
TRBV20-1	-	14	TRBJ2-1	-	TGCAGTGCGCACAGGTTACCCTCCTACAATGAGCAGTTCTTC	CSAHRLPSYNEQFF
TRBV28	TRBD2	14	TRBJ2-5	few	TGTGCCAGCAACCTGCGGGGGGGCAGGGAGACCCAGTACTTC	CASNLRGGRETQYF
TRBV7-8	TRBD2	14	TRBJ2-7	-	TGTGCCAGCAGCGCCGGGACTAGGGGCTACGAGCAGTACTTC	CASSAGTRGYEQYF
TRBV7-2	TRBD1	14	TRBJ1-1	-	TGTGCCAGCACCTCGACAGGGCCAAGCACTGAAGCTTTCTTT	CASTSTGPSTEAFF
TRBV7-6	-	15	TRBJ1-2	few	TGTGCCAGCAGCAGGACAGCCGCAGCTAACTATGGCTACACCTTC	CASSRTAAANYGYTF
TRBV18	-	16	TRBJ2-3	-	TGTGCCAGCTCACTTACCGGGACATCAGATGCAGATACGCAGTATTTT	CASSLTGTSDADTQYF
TRBV7-6	-	12	TRBJ2-5	few	TGTGCCAGCAGCTTTGATATGGAGACCCAGTACTTC	CASSFDMETQYF
TRBV7-9	TRBD2	15	TRBJ2-1	-	TGTGCCAGCAGCTCCCCCGTCGGGGGGGGCGATGAGCAGTTCTTC	CASSSPVGGGDEQFF
TRBV4-1	TRBD2	19	TRBJ2-1	-	TGCGCCAGCAGCCATCCCCAGGGCGGAGCGGGAGGAGGGGGTAATGAGCAGTTCTTC	CASSHPQGGAGGGGNEQFF
TRBV2	TRBD1	14	TRBJ1-6	-	TGTGCCGGAAAAAGGGACAGGGGAGTAGCACCCCTCCACTTT	CAGKRDRGVAPLHF
TRBV7-9	-	16	TRBJ1-3	-	TGTGCCAGCAGCAGCTCGGGATCCTTGGCCCGAAACACCATATATTTT	CASSSSGSLARNTIYF
TRBV7-9	-	13	TRBJ2-5	few	TGTGCCAGCGGGGGGCCATACCAAGAGACCCAGTACTTC	CASGGPYQETQYF
TRBV6-1	-	15	TRBJ2-3	-	TGTGCCAGCAGTGAGGAACGGGGTAGCACAGATACGCAGTATTTT	CASSEERGSTDTQYF
TRBV2	TRBD1	13	TRBJ1-1	few	TGTGCCAGCAGTTCCACAGGGGGGGGTGAAGCTTTCTTT	CASSSTGGGEAFF
TRBV27	TRBD2	20	TRBJ2-2	-	TGTGCCAGCAGTTTCACCCCCGCGGCTAGCGGGAAGTGGAACACCGGGGAGCTGTTTTTT	CASSFTPAASGKWNTGELFF
TRBV6-2/TRBV6-3	-	15	TRBJ1-2	few	TGTGCCAGCAGCCACCCGGACCCCCCGGGCTATGGCTACACCTTC	CASSHPDPPGYGYTF
TRBV7-2	TRBD2	12	TRBJ2-7	few	TGTGCCAGCAGCATGGGACTAGCGGGCCAGTACTTC	CASSMGLAGQYF
TRBV11-2	-	13	TRBJ2-7	-	TGTGCCAGCAGGGGACCTAGCTCCTACGAGCAGTACTTC	CASRGPSSYEQYF
TRBV5-4	TRBD1	13	TRBJ1-1	-	TGTGCCAGCAGCCCTGGACAGGGGAGGGGAGCTTTCTTT	CASSPGQGRGAFF
TRBV7-2	TRBD2	16	TRBJ2-2	few	TGTGCCAGCAGCTTAGCGGGAGCGGGGGGGGTCGGGGAGCTGTTTTTT	CASSLAGAGGVGELFF
TRBV19	-	13	TRBJ2-5	-	TGTGCCAGTAGTATCACGGGGGTTCAGACCCAGTACTTC	CASSITGVQTQYF
TRBV11-2	-	15	TRBJ2-3	-	TGTGCCAGCAGCTTTAGGGGGTTAGACACAGATACGCAGTATTTT	CASSFRGLDTDTQYF
TRBV7-2	TRBD2	15	TRBJ2-1	few	TGTGCCAGCAGCTTAGCCGCGGGAGGGCAATGGGTAAAAGTCTTC	CASSLAAGGQWVKVF